Presented here are 16 T cell receptor beta chains from one specimen sequenced in a study of CD8+CD57+ T cells in acquired aplastic anemia (dated by TCRdb to the late 2010s). Sequencing relied on an Illumina HiSeq 2000. Genomic DNA was used as template for profiling of TCR beta VDJ combinations and CDR3 sequences. Starting from the raw public reads, TCRdb applied fastp trimming at Q25, assembled clones with MiXCR and retained in-frame beta chains. Merged by CDR3 protein, the rows form single entries marked with the most common genes and DNA. The sample records 200,000 to 250,000 distinct CDR3 sequences, almost 35% of which are singletons. Around 1.1% of the sample is held by the ten biggest clonotypes. Material: sorted CD4+, CD8+, or CD8+CD57+ T cells (not recorded which) from PBMCs. Receptor source: a human donor in good health, serving as a control.

This clonotype occurred many times. The chain employs TRBV7-9 and TRBJ1-2, with D hard to call. CDR3 size: 15 residues. The V end lost 1 base, the J end lost 4 bases, and 13 bases lay between the germline ends. In germline, CDR1 is SEHNR, CDR2 FQNEAQ (reference sequence). The chain's CDR3 is CASSLEGVGIYGYTF. Written as DNA, the CDR3 is TGTGCCAGCAGCTTAGAAGGTGTAGGAATCTATGGCTACACCTTC.

This chain connects TRBV10-3 to TRBJ1-1; D is unresolved. The CDR3 runs 14 residues. The V gene's germline CDR1 is ENHRY and CDR2 SYGVKD. The germline V and J ends were trimmed by 0 bases and 1 base, with 6 bases remaining between them. The CDR3 DNA is TGTGCCATCAGTGAGTCTGTCAGGAACACTGAAGCTTTCTTT. It encodes CAISESVRNTEAFF.

The rearrangement joins TRBV4-1 to TRBJ1-1, with D hard to call. V lost 1 base and J lost 8, with 11 bases in between. The germline CDR1 and CDR2 sequences are MGHRA and YSYEKL. The CDR3 length is 13 residues. Here the CDR3 reads CASSQASAREAFF. CDR3 nucleotides: TGCGCCAGCAGCCAAGCGTCGGCGAGGGAAGCTTTCTTT.

V usage is TRBV10-3 and J usage is TRBJ1-5; tentative D call: TRBD1 (5 bases). The germline V and J ends were trimmed by 3 bases and 8 bases, with 11 bases remaining between them. The germline V gene encodes CDR1 ENHRY and CDR2 SYGVKD. The CDR3 sequence is 13 residues long. This chain's CDR3 is CAISDPGQEPQHF. The CDR3 DNA follows: TGTGCCATCAGTGACCCAGGACAAGAGCCCCAGCATTTT.

This clonotype was picked up many times. The chain carries TRBV29-1 and TRBJ2-1; 7 nucleotides agree with TRBD2. The CDR3 sequence is 16 residues long. Germline CDR1 reads SQVTM; CDR2 reads ANQGSEA. With V trimmed by 3 bases and J by 3 bases, 11 bases remained unmatched. CDR3 coding DNA: TGCAGCGTTGAGTGGTCTGAGGCGGGAGTCTACAATGAGCAGTTCTTC. Translation: CSVEWSEAGVYNEQFF.

In its sample, this clonotype was seen once. A much larger clone differs by one base, so this may be a read error. This chain links TRBV9 with TRBJ1-1, with no clear D. The CDR3 covers 15 residues. Germline V gene lookup returns CDR1 SGDLS and CDR2 YYNGEE. CDR3 sequence: CASSTEQRTYTGAFF. The DNA for the CDR3 is TGTGCCAGCAGCACCGAACAGAGGACCTACACTGGAGCTTTCTTT.

This clonotype was counted ten times or more. V usage is TRBV3-1 and J usage is TRBJ1-6; no firm D call. CDR1 is LGHDT and CDR2 is YNNKEL in the germline V gene (reference sequence). The ends were cut back, 0 bases at V and 7 bases at J, with 4 bases in the middle. The CDR3 sequence is 13 residues long. This chain's CDR3 is CASSQEGNSPLHF. The CDR3 DNA is TGTGCCAGCAGCCAAGAGGGGAATTCACCCCTCCACTTT.

V usage is TRBV12-3 or TRBV12-4 and J usage is TRBJ1-1, with D possibly matching TRBD1 (5 bases). The CDR3 length is 13 residues. Deletions cut 8 bases from V and 6 bases from J, with 16 bases between. For the CDR3, the DNA is TGTGCCAGCCGGGGGAGGGGTCGCGCTGAAGCTTTCTTT. Translating gives CASRGRGRAEAFF.

This clonotype was recorded many times. The rearrangement uses TRBV2 and TRBJ2-7, with TRBD2 identical over 9 bases. Germline values: CDR1 SNHLY, CDR2 FYNNEI. The CDR3 is 15 residues long. The junction had 6 bases not matched to a gene; V was cut back by 6 bases and J by 0 bases. CDR3 nucleotide sequence: TGTGCCAGCAGCCTTAGCGGGGGATACTCCTACGAGCAGTACTTC. This codes for CASSLSGGYSYEQYF.

This clonotype was found many times. The chain joins TRBV10-3 to TRBJ2-4; perhaps TRBD1 as D (5 bases). Germline V gene lookup returns CDR1 ENHRY and CDR2 SYGVKD. The CDR3 contains 17 residues. The V end was cut by 6 bases, the J end by 0 bases, with 18 bases between. Here the CDR3 DNA reads TGTGCCATCAGCGACGGACAAGGGATGATAGCCAAAAACATTCAGTACTTC. Translation: CAISDGQGMIAKNIQYF.

The rearrangement uses TRBV10-1 and TRBJ1-1; D is possibly TRBD1 (6 bases). V lost 3 bases to trimming and J lost 9 bases, with 8 bases between them. The CDR3 extends over 11 amino acids. Germline V lookup: CDR1 WNHNN, CDR2 SYGVQD (reference sequence). In DNA form, the CDR3 reads TGCGCCAGCAGTGACCAGGGGAAAGCTTTCTTT. Translation: CASSDQGKAFF.

This clonotype was observed at least ten times. The J gene is TRBJ2-6, the V gene TRBV15; D is unresolved. Germline CDR1 is LNHNV and CDR2 is YYDKDF (reference sequence). The CDR3 has 15 residues. V lost 1 base to trimming and J lost 12 bases, with 16 bases between them. CDR3 bases: TGTGCCACCAGCAGAGGTCTCACCTCCCCAGCCGTCCTGACTTTC. Translating it yields CATSRGLTSPAVLTF.

The V and J genes are TRBV6-5 and TRBJ1-6, with D unclear. The CDR3 spans 13 residues. V was trimmed by 2 bases and J by 12 bases, leaving 11 bases between them. CDR1 MNHEY and CDR2 SVGAGI come from the germline V gene. CDR3 bases: TGTGCCAGCAGTTACGCTGGACCGGGACCCCTCCACTTT. It translates to CASSYAGPGPLHF.

The table lists this clonotype with many counts. The V and J genes are TRBV7-2 and TRBJ2-5, with 9 bases identical to TRBD1. V trimming: 1 base; J trimming: 5 bases; junction bases outside the gene matches: 2. Germline V gene data show CDR1 as SGHTA and CDR2 as FQGNSA. This CDR3 contains 14 residues. The CDR3 region is CASSLGGQGETQYF. CDR3 coding DNA: TGTGCCAGCAGCTTAGGAGGACAGGGGGAGACCCAGTACTTC.

This clonotype was observed many times. V and J are TRBV13 and TRBJ2-7, with a weak D call TRBD2 (5 bases). In germline, CDR1 is PRHDT, CDR2 FYEKMQ (reference sequence). The CDR3 runs to 15 residues. Trimming shortened V by 0 bases and J by 0 bases, and 9 bases separated the two germline ends. The CDR3 bases are TGTGCCAGCAGCTTAGGACCAACTAGCTCCTACGAGCAGTACTTC. As protein: CASSLGPTSSYEQYF.

This clonotype was observed at least ten times. The CDR3 is CSARGPAGGYEQYF. CDR3 nucleotides: TGCAGTGCTAGAGGTCCAGCGGGAGGGTACGAGCAGTACTTC. This sequence joins TRBV20-1 and TRBJ2-7; 10 bases are shared with TRBD2. V dropped 1 base and J dropped 4; count of bases not matched to a gene: 4. Germline CDR1 and CDR2: DFQATT and SNEGSKA (reference sequence). The CDR3 covers 14 residues.